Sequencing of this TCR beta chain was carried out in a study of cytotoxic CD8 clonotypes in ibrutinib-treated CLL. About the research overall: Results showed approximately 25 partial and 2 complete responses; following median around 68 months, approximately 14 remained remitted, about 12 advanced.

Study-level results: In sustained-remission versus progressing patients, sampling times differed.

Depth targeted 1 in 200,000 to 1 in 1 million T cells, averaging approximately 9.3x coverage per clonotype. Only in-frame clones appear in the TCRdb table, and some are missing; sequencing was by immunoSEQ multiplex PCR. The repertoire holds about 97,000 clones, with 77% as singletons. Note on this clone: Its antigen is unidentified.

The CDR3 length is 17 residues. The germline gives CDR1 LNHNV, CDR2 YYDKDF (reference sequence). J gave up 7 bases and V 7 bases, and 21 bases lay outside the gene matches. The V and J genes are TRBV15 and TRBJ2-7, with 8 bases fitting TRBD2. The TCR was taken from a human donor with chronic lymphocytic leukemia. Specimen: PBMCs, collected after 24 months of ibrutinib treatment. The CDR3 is CATKAGLSGRNPREQYF. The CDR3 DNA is TGTGCCACCAAGGCCGGGTTGAGCGGGAGAAATCCGAGAGAGCAGTACTTC.